This entry describes one T cell receptor (beta chain). The antigen is undetermined. This sample was included in a study of T cell repertoires in cytomegalovirus infection. Trimming took 4 bases from V and 5 from J; bases not matched to a gene: 9. The CDR3 has 15 amino acids. Germline V lookup: CDR1 MGHRA, CDR2 YSYEKL. TCRdb used MiXCR to reprocess the reads, holding one entry per CDR3 protein. The data contain around 710,000 distinct CDR3 sequences, just under 30% of them seen just once; the ten biggest clones take up around 13%. The starting material was cultured CD8+ T cells from PBMCs, obtained from culture after CMV antigen stimulation. The clonotype was recovered from a human donor in good health (CMV status not recorded). Some clones in this sample may be carry-over from other donors' samples. This chain links TRBV4-1 with TRBJ2-7, with TRBD1 matching over 9 bases. CDR3 sequence: CASSPLGTGRHEQYF. The CDR3 DNA is TGCGCCAGCAGCCCCCTCGGGACAGGGCGCCACGAGCAGTACTTC.